This T cell receptor beta chain was documented in a study of T cell responses to AZD1222 COVID-19 vaccine. The overall study: Pooling was applied to second doses at about 4 or about 12 weeks.

Findings and caveats of the study: Spike-wide coverage was observed for vaccine-associated CD4 TCRs, with dominant responses at 160-218 and 743-854.

Regarding this clone: The antigen is not known.

Germline V gene sequence: CDR1 SQVTM, CDR2 ANQGSEA. CDR3 length: 12 residues. Losses at the gene ends were 8 bases for V and 8 bases for J; bases not matched to a gene: 6. Only in-frame clones appear in the TCRdb table, and some are missing; sequencing was by immunoSEQ multiplex PCR. The sample records about 37,000 clones, 80% to 90% being singletons. The rearrangement links TRBV29-1 to TRBJ1-4, with 9 bases lining up with TRBD1. The specimen was peripheral blood, collected on day 0 of AZD1222 vaccination. This receptor was obtained from an adult in good health. CDR3 sequence (DNA): TGCAGCTACCGGGACAGGGAGGAAAAACTGTTTTTT. Translating gives CSYRDREEKLFF. The entire variable domain, with the rest obtained from reference TRBV29-1 and TRBJ1-4, is as follows: SAVISQKPSRDICQRGTSLTIQCQVDSQVTMMFWYRQQPGQSLTLIATANQGSEATYESGFVIDKFPISRPNLTFSTLTVSNMSPEDSSIYLCSYRDREEKLFFGSGTQLSVL.